This TCR beta chain was recorded in a study of metastatic and nonmetastatic thyroid tumors. On the study more broadly: Where malignant and benign thyroid patients were concerned, repertoires were compared across blood and tumor or nodule tissue. Overall study results and limits: Benign nodules reportedly had significantly lower TCR beta diversity than malignant thyroid tumors in blood and tumor.

A few counts support this clone. Its antigen is unknown. Germline V gene lookup returns CDR1 MGHRA and CDR2 YSYEKL. Between the trimmed V and J ends, which lost 5 bases and 7 bases, there was a span of 12 bases. CDR3 size: 13 residues. Not a single patient had been given any form of treatment at any point before undergoing thyroid surgery. TCRdb re-clonotyped the PCR reads via MiXCR. The table includes about 45,000 clones, about 4% detected once. The source material was blood. V usage is TRBV4-1 and J usage is TRBJ2-1; D possibly corresponds to TRBD2 (5 bases). This clonotype originated in a female donor with papillary thyroid cancer or a benign thyroid nodule (not recorded which). Some clones in this sample may be carry-over from other donors' samples. CDR3 DNA: TGCGCCAGCAGCGGGAGTGGTGAGAATGAGCAGTTCTTC. It is translated as CASSGSGENEQFF.